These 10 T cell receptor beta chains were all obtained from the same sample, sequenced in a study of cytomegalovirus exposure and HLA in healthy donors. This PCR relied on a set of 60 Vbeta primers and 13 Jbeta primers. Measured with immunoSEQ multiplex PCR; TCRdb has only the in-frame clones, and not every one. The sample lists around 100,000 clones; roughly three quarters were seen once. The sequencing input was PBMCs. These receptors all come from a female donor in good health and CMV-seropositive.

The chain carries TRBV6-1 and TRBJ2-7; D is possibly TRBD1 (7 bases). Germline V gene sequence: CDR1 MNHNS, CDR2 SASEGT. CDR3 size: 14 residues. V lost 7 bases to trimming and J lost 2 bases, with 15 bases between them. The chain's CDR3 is CASTPRRGPYEQYF. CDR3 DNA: TGTGCCAGCACTCCCAGGAGGGGGCCCTACGAGCAGTACTTC.

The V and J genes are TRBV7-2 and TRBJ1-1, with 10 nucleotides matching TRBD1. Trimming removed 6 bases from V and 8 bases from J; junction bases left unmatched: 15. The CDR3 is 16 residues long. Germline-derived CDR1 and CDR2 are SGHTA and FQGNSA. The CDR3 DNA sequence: TGTGCCAGCAGTCAACTTGGGGGGACAGGGGTAGGGGAAGCTTTCTTT. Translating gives CASSQLGGTGVGEAFF.

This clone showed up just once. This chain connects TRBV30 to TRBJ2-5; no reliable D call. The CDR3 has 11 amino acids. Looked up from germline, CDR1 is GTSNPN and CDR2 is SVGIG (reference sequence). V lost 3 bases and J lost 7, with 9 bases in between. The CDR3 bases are TGTGCCTGGAGGTCCTCAGGGACCCAGTACTTC. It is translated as CAWRSSGTQYF.

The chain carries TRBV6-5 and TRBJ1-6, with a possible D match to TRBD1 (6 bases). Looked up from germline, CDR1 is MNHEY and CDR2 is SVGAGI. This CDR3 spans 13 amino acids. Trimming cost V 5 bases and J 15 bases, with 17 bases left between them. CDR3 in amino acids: CASSLTTGSSLHF. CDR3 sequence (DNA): TGTGCCAGCAGTCTCACGACAGGATCCAGCCTCCACTTT.

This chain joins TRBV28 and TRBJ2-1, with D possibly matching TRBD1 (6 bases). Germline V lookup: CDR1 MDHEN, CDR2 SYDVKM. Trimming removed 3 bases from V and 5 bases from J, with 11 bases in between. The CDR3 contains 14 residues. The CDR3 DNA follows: TGTGCCAGCAGTTTCTTGGACAGAGACAATGAGCAGTTCTTC. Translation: CASSFLDRDNEQFF. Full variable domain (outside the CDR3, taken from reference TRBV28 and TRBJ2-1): DVKVTQSSRYLVKRTGEKVFLECVQDMDHENMFWYRQDPGLGLRLIYFSYDVKMKEKGDIPEGYSVSREKKERFSLILESASTNQTSMYLCASSFLDRDNEQFFGPGTRLTVL.

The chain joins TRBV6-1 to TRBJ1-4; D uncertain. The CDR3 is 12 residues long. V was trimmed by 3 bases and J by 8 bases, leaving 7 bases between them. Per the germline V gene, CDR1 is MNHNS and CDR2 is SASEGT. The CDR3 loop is CASSDEEEKLFF. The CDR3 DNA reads TGTGCCAGCAGTGACGAGGAAGAAAAACTGTTTTTT.

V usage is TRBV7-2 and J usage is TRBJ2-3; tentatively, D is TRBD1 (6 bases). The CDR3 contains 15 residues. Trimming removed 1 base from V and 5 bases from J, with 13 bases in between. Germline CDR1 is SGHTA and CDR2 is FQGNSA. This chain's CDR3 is CASSLDSGGGDTQYF. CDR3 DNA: TGTGCCAGCAGCTTAGATAGTGGGGGCGGAGATACGCAGTATTTT.

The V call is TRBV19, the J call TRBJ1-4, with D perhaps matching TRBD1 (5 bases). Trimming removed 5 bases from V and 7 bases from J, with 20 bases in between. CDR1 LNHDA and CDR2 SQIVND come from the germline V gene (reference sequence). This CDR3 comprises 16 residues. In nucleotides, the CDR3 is TGTGCCAGTAGTGCCAACCGGCAGGGTCTTCGTGAAAAACTGTTTTTT. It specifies CASSANRQGLREKLFF.

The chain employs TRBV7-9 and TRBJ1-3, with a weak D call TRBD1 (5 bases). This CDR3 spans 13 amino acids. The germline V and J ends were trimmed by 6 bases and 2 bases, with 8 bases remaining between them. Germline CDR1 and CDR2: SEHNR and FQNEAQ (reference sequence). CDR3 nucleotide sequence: TGTGCCAGCAGAGGGACTCCTGGAAACACCATATATTTT. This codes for CASRGTPGNTIYF.

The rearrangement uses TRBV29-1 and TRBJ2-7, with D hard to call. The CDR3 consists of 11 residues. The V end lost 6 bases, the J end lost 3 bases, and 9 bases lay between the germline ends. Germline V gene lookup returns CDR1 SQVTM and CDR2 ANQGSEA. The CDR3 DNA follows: TGCAGCGTGGCCACACACTACGAGCAGTACTTC. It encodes CSVATHYEQYF.